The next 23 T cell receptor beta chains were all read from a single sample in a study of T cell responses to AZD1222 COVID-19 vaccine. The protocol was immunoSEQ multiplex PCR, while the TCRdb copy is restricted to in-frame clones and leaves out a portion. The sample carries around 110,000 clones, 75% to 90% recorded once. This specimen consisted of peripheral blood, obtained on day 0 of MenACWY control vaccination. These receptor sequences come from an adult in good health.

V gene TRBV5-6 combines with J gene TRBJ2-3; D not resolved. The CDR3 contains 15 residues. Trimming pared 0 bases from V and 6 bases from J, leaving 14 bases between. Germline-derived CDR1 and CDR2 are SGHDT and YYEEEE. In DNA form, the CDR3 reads TGTGCCAGCAGCTTGGGTTTAGGTTCCGGGGATACGCAGTATTTT. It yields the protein CASSLGLGSGDTQYF.

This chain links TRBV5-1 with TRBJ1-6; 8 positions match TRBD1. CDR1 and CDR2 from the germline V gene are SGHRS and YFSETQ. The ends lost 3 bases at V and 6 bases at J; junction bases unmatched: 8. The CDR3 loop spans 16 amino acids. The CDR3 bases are TGCGCCAGCAGCTCCAGGGGGCCCGACGGTAATTCACCCCTCCACTTT. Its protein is CASSSRGPDGNSPLHF.

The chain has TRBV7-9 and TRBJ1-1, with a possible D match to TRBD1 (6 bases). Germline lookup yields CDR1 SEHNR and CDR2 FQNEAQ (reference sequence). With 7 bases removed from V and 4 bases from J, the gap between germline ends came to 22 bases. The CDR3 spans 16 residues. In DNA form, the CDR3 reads TGTGCCAGCACCTCCCTAGTGGGGGCTCGGATCACTGAAGCTTTCTTT. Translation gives CASTSLVGARITEAFF.

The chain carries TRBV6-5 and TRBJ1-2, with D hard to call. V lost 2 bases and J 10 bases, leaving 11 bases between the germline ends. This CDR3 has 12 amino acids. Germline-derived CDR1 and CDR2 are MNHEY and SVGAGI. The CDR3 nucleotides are TGTGCCAGCAGTTACAGGAGGGAGGACTACACCTTC. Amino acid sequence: CASSYRREDYTF.

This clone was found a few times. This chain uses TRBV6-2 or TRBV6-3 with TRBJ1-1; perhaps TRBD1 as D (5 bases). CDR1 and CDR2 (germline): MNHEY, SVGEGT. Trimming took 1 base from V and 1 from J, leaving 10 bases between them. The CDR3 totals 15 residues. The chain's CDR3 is CASSYFGTRNTEAFF. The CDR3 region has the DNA TGTGCCAGCAGTTACTTCGGGACTAGGAACACTGAAGCTTTCTTT.

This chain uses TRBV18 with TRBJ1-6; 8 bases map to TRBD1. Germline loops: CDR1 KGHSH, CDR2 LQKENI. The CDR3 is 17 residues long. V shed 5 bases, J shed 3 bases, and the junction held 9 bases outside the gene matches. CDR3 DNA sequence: TGTGCCAGCTCAGCATCACAGGGGGTTGACTATAATTCACCCCTCCACTTT. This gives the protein CASSASQGVDYNSPLHF. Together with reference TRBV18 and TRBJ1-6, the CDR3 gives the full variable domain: NAGVMQNPRHLVRRRGQEARLRCSPMKGHSHVYWYRQLPEEGLKFMVYLQKENIIDESGMPKERFSAEFPKEGPSILRIQQVVRGDSAAYFCASSASQGVDYNSPLHFGNGTRLTVT.

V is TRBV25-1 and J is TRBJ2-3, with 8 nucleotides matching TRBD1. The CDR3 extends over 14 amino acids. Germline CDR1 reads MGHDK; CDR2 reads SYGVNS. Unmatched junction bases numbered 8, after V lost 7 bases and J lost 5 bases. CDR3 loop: CASTGGVDKDTQYF. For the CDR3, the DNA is TGTGCCAGCACAGGGGGCGTCGATAAAGATACGCAGTATTTT. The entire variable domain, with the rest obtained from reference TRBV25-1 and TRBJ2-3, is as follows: EADIYQTPRYLVIGTGKKITLECSQTMGHDKMYWYQQDPGMELHLIHYSYGVNSTEKGDLSSESTVSRIRTEHFPLTLESARPSHTSQYLCASTGGVDKDTQYFGPGTRLTVL.

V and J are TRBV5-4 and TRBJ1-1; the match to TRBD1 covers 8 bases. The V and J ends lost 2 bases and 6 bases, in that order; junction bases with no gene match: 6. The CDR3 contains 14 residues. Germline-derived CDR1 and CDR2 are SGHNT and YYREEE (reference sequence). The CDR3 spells CASSFQGASAEAFF. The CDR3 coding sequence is TGTGCCAGCAGCTTCCAGGGGGCGAGTGCTGAAGCTTTCTTT. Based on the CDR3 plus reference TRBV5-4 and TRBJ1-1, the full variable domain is ETGVTQSPTHLIKTRGQQVTLRCSSQSGHNTVSWYQQALGQGPQFIFQYYREEENGRGNFPPRFSGLQFPNYSSELNVNALELDDSALYLCASSFQGASAEAFFGQGTRLTVV.

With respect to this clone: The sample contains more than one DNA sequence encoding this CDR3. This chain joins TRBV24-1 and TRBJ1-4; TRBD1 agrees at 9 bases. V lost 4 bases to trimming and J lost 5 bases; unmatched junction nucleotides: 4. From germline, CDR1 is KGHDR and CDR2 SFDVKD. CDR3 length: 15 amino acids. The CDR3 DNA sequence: TGTGCCACCAGTGACCCGACAGGGGGGAATGAAAAACTGTTTTTT. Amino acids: CATSDPTGGNEKLFF.

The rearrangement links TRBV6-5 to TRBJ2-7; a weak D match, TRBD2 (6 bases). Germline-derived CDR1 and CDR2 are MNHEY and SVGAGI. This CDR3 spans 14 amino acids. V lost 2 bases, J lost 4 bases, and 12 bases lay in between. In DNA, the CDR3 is TGTGCCAGCAGTTACGGGGTGGGGGGTTACGAGCAGTACTTC. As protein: CASSYGVGGYEQYF.

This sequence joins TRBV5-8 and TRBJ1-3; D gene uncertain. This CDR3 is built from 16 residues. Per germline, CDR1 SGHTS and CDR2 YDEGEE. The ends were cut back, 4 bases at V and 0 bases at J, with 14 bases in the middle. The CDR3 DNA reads TGTGCCAGCAGCCATCTGAGGCTCAGCTCTGGAAACACCATATATTTT. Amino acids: CASSHLRLSSGNTIYF.

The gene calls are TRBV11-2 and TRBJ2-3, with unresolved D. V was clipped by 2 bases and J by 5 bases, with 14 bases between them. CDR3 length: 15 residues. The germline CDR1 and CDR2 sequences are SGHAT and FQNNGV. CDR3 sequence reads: CASSLTGQVKDTQYF. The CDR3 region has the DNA TGTGCCAGCAGCTTAACGGGTCAGGTTAAAGATACGCAGTATTTT.

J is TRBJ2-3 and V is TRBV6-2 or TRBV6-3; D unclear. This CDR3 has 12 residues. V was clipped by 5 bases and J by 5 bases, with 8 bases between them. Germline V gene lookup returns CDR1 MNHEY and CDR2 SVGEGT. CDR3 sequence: CASSADLDTQYF. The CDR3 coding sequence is TGTGCCAGCAGTGCAGACCTAGATACGCAGTATTTT.

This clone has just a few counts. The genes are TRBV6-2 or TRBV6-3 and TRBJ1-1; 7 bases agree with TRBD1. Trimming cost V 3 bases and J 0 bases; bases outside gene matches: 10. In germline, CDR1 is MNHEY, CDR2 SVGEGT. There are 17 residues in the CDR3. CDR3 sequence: CASSYARTGLMNTEAFF. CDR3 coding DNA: TGTGCCAGCAGTTATGCGAGGACAGGCTTAATGAACACTGAAGCTTTCTTT.

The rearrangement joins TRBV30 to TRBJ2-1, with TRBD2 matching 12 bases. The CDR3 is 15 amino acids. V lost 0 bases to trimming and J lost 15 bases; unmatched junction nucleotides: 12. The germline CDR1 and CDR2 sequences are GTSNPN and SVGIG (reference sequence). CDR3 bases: TGTGCCTGGAGTGTCAGTCTAGCGGGGGGGCTGATTCTGTTCTTC. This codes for CAWSVSLAGGLILFF.

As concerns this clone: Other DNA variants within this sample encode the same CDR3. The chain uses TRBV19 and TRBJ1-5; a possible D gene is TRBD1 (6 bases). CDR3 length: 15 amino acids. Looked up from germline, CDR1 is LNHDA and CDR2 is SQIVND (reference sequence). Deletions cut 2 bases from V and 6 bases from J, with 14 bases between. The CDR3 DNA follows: TGTGCCAGTAGTATAAAGGACAGAGGGATTCAGCCCCAGCATTTT. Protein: CASSIKDRGIQPQHF.

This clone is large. This CDR3 is CASSPALGGSYNEQFF. The CDR3 DNA reads TGCGCCAGCAGCCCAGCTCTTGGTGGATCCTACAATGAGCAGTTCTTC. This chain links TRBV4-3 with TRBJ2-1; D gene uncertain. Trimming left V 4 bases short and J 1 base short, with 14 bases between. This CDR3 region has 16 residues. In germline, CDR1 is LGHNA, CDR2 YSLEER.

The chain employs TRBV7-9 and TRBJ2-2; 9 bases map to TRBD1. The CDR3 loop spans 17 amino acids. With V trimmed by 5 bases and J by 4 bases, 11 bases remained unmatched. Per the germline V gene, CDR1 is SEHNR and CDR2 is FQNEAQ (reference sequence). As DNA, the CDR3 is TGTGCCAGCAGCAGAACCCCGGGACAGGGCATCACCGGGGAGCTGTTTTTT. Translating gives CASSRTPGQGITGELFF.

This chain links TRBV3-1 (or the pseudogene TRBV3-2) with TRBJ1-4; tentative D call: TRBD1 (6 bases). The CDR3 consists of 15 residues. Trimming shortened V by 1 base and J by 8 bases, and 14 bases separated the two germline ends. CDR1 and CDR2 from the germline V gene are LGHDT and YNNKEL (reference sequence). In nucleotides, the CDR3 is TGTGCCAGCAGCCAAGGCTACAGGGTGCGGGAAAAACTGTTTTTT. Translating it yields CASSQGYRVREKLFF.

The DNA of the CDR3 is TGTGCCAGCAGCCAAGGTGGAGAGAATTCACCCCTCCACTTT. Protein: CASSQGGENSPLHF. The chain employs TRBV14 and TRBJ1-6; D unresolved. Germline V gene data show CDR1 as SGHDN and CDR2 as FVKESK. This CDR3 spans 14 amino acids. V lost 1 base, J lost 7 bases, and 8 bases lay in between.

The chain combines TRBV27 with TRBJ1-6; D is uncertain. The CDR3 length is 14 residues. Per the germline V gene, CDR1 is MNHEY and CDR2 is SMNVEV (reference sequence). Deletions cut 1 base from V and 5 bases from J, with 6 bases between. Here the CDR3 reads CASSLWQNNSPLHF. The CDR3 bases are TGTGCCAGCAGTTTATGGCAGAATAATTCACCCCTCCACTTT.

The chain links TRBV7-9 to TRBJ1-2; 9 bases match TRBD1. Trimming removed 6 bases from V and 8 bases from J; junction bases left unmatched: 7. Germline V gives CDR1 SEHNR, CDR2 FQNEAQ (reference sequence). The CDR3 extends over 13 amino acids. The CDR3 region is CASRLTGGSGYTF. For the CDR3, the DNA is TGTGCCAGCAGGTTGACAGGGGGATCGGGCTACACCTTC.

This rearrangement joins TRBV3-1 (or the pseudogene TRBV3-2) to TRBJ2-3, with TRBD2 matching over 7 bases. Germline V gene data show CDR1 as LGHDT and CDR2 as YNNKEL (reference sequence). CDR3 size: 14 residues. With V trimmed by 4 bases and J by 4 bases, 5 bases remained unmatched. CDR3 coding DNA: TGTGCCAGCAGCCTGCCGGGGGGAGCAGATACGCAGTATTTT. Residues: CASSLPGGADTQYF.